This passage covers 32 T cell receptor beta chains from one sample sequenced in a study of control samples from healthy donors and cancer patients. Generated by immunoSEQ multiplex PCR, the TCRdb table keeps only in-frame clones and is missing some. Here the sample spans around 85,000 clones, around 94% being singletons. The sample consisted of blood. The receptors here all came from a woman aged 18-30 years in good health.

With respect to this clone: Different DNA sequences within this sample yield the same CDR3. The chain links TRBV19 to TRBJ2-5; 7 nucleotides match TRBD1. Unmatched junction bases numbered 10, after V lost 7 bases and J lost 5 bases. This CDR3 comprises 14 residues. The germline V gene encodes CDR1 LNHDA and CDR2 SQIVND (reference sequence). CDR3 DNA sequence: TGTGCCAGTAAGAGACAGGGTGGGACGGAGACCCAGTACTTC. Its protein is CASKRQGGTETQYF. The whole variable domain, filled in from reference TRBV19 and TRBJ2-5, reads DGGITQSPKYLFRKEGQNVTLSCEQNLNHDAMYWYRQDPGQGLRLIYYSQIVNDFQKGDIAEGYSVSREKKESFPLTVTSAQKNPTAFYLCASKRQGGTETQYFGPGTRLLVL.

The rearrangement joins TRBV19 to TRBJ2-3, with D tentatively TRBD1 (5 bases). Germline CDR1 reads LNHDA; CDR2 reads SQIVND (reference sequence). V was cut by 2 bases and J by 4 bases, with 10 bases left in between. The CDR3 extends over 14 amino acids. DNA of the CDR3: TGTGCCAGTAGTATACTAAGCAGGGCAGATACGCAGTATTTT. Amino acid sequence: CASSILSRADTQYF.

The chain carries TRBV6-6 and TRBJ1-2, with D possibly TRBD1 on 6 matching bases. The CDR3 length is 15 residues. Per germline, CDR1 MNHNY and CDR2 SVGAGI (reference sequence). The CDR3: CSGSSGADRNYGYTF. The CDR3 DNA follows: TGTAGCGGTTCCTCAGGGGCAGATCGAAACTATGGCTACACCTTC.

This sequence joins TRBV19 and TRBJ1-5; TRBD1 might be the D (5 bases). Germline CDR1 is LNHDA and CDR2 is SQIVND (reference sequence). This CDR3 has 15 residues. V lost 7 bases, J lost 6 bases, and 19 bases lay in between. The CDR3 region has the DNA TGTGCCAGTACCGCAAATCAGGGCCGGGGTCAGCCCCAGCATTTT. Translating gives CASTANQGRGQPQHF.

The rearrangement uses TRBV6-5 and TRBJ1-3; D is undetermined. Germline V CDR1 and CDR2: MNHEY, SVGAGI. Trimming removed 8 bases from V and 8 bases from J, with 19 bases in between. The CDR3 has 14 residues. The CDR3 protein is CASFAADRGYTIYF. The CDR3 region has the DNA TGTGCCAGCTTCGCGGCAGACCGAGGGTACACCATATATTTT.

The V gene is TRBV18, the J gene TRBJ1-3; no clear D gene. Deletions cut 1 base from V and 7 bases from J, with 14 bases between. Germline V gene lookup returns CDR1 KGHSH and CDR2 LQKENI. The CDR3 is 15 amino acids. The CDR3 sequence: CASSPLGSTRNTIYF. CDR3 DNA sequence: TGTGCCAGCTCACCACTGGGGAGTACTCGGAACACCATATATTTT. Together with reference TRBV18 and TRBJ1-3, the CDR3 gives the full variable domain: NAGVMQNPRHLVRRRGQEARLRCSPMKGHSHVYWYRQLPEEGLKFMVYLQKENIIDESGMPKERFSAEFPKEGPSILRIQQVVRGDSAAYFCASSPLGSTRNTIYFGEGSWLTVV.

The V gene is TRBV10-2, the J gene TRBJ2-1; 9 nucleotides align to TRBD1. The CDR3 consists of 14 residues. Germline-derived CDR1 and CDR2 are WSHSY and SAAADI. The J segment lost 10 bases and the V segment lost 3 bases, leaving 7 bases of the junction unmatched. The chain's CDR3 is CASSDYRGQREQFF. The CDR3 nucleotides are TGCGCCAGCAGTGACTACAGGGGGCAACGGGAGCAGTTCTTC.

The rearrangement uses TRBV5-1 and TRBJ2-7; D might be TRBD1 (6 bases). V dropped 8 bases and J dropped 4 bases, with 13 bases sitting between them. Germline V gene sequence: CDR1 SGHRS, CDR2 YFSETQ. CDR3 size: 12 residues. CDR3 loop: CARPRGTYEQYF. The CDR3 DNA reads as TGCGCCAGGCCGAGGGGGACGTACGAGCAGTACTTC.

This rearrangement joins TRBV7-9 to TRBJ1-3; D is unclear. The CDR3 length is 13 residues. Per germline, CDR1 SEHNR and CDR2 FQNEAQ (reference sequence). V shed 5 bases and J shed 7 bases, with 12 bases lying between them. For the CDR3, the DNA is TGTGCCAGCAGCGAGACCATTGGGAACACCATATATTTT. It yields the protein CASSETIGNTIYF.

CDR3 loop: CASSLGLLAGGRETQYF. Here the CDR3 DNA reads TGTGCCAGCAGCTTAGGCCTTCTAGCGGGGGGGCGAGAGACCCAGTACTTC. The chain carries TRBV7-2 and TRBJ2-5; 12 nucleotides agree with TRBD2. The V gene end was trimmed by 1 base and the J gene end by 4 bases; junction bases not matched to a gene: 7. The CDR3 is made up of 17 amino acids. Germline CDR1 and CDR2: SGHTA and FQGNSA.

The chain employs TRBV10-3 and TRBJ2-7; TRBD1 aligns across 9 bases. Germline trimming cut 1 base from V and 5 bases from J; bases unmatched to any gene: 9. Germline values: CDR1 ENHRY, CDR2 SYGVKD. The CDR3 has 16 residues. DNA of the CDR3: TGTGCCATCAGTGAGTATGTAGGGACAGGGTATCACGAGCAGTACTTC. Protein sequence: CAISEYVGTGYHEQYF.

This rearrangement joins TRBV4-3 to TRBJ2-3, with D unresolved. The CDR3 has 14 residues. Per the germline V gene, CDR1 is LGHNA and CDR2 is YSLEER. The ends were cut back, 1 base at V and 6 bases at J, with 11 bases in the middle. This CDR3 reads CASSQGSSADTQYF. CDR3 DNA sequence: TGCGCCAGCAGCCAAGGATCGAGTGCGGATACGCAGTATTTT.

The V gene is TRBV15, the J gene TRBJ1-3; a possible D gene is TRBD1 (5 bases). Germline CDR1 and CDR2: LNHNV and YYDKDF (reference sequence). Trimming stripped 0 bases from V and 0 bases from J, with 9 bases between. This CDR3 is 16 amino acids long. CDR3 loop: CATSRDYDSSGNTIYF. CDR3 bases: TGTGCCACCAGCAGAGACTACGACAGCTCTGGAAACACCATATATTTT.

The rearrangement links TRBV10-3 to TRBJ2-5; 8 bases are a match to TRBD2. This CDR3 spans 16 amino acids. The germline V gene has CDR1 ENHRY and CDR2 SYGVKD. Unmatched junction bases numbered 10, after V lost 2 bases and J lost 5 bases. CDR3 sequence (DNA): TGTGCCATCAGTGAGGGCACCGGGACTAGGGGGGAGACCCAGTACTTC. Its translation is CAISEGTGTRGETQYF.

The chain links TRBV28 to TRBJ2-5; 8 nucleotides line up with TRBD2. Looked up from germline, CDR1 is MDHEN and CDR2 is SYDVKM. V lost 5 bases to trimming and J lost 5 bases; unmatched junction nucleotides: 10. The CDR3 spans 15 residues. The CDR3 here is CASSPQGAGEETQYF. The CDR3 coding sequence is TGTGCCAGCAGTCCCCAGGGAGCGGGGGAGGAGACCCAGTACTTC.

The CDR3 DNA reads TGTGCCAGCAGTGGGGCAGGGTTCACCGGGGAGCTGTTTTTT. It encodes CASSGAGFTGELFF. This chain uses TRBV2 with TRBJ2-2; D perhaps matches TRBD1 (5 bases). Germline values: CDR1 SNHLY, CDR2 FYNNEI. Trimming removed 4 bases from V and 4 bases from J, with 10 bases in between. The CDR3 is made up of 14 amino acids.

V gene TRBV7-2 combines with J gene TRBJ1-2; TRBD1 aligns across 10 bases. Germline V gene data show CDR1 as SGHTA and CDR2 as FQGNSA. The CDR3 has 15 amino acids. Trimming took 7 bases from V and 3 from J; bases not matched to a gene: 8. The chain's CDR3 is CASTPTGGWDYGYTF. The CDR3, as DNA: TGTGCCAGCACACCGACAGGGGGCTGGGACTATGGCTACACCTTC. The variable domain in full, completed from reference TRBV7-2 and TRBJ1-2, reads GAGVSQSPSNKVTEKGKDVELRCDPISGHTALYWYRQSLGQGLEFLIYFQGNSAPDKSGLPSDRFSAERTGGSVSTLTIQRTQQEDSAVYLCASTPTGGWDYGYTFGSGTRLTVV.

The chain recombines TRBV25-1 with TRBJ1-5; D not resolved. V lost 1 base and J 7 bases, leaving 11 bases between the germline ends. CDR1 and CDR2 (germline): MGHDK, SYGVNS. The CDR3 is made up of 14 amino acids. For the CDR3, the DNA is TGTGCCAGCAGTGAATTGAGGTCCGGGCAGCCCCAGCATTTT. Amino acid sequence: CASSELRSGQPQHF.

This sequence joins TRBV19 and TRBJ2-7; TRBD1 matches 10 bases. Germline CDR1 and CDR2: LNHDA and SQIVND (reference sequence). There are 14 residues in the CDR3. With 4 bases clipped from V and 6 bases from J, the junction kept 6 bases outside the gene matches. CDR3 sequence reads: CASSTPGQGGEQYF. CDR3 sequence (DNA): TGTGCCAGTAGTACCCCTGGACAGGGGGGCGAGCAGTACTTC.

A single count supports this clone. V and J are TRBV19 and TRBJ1-1; possible D gene TRBD1, 5 bases. Germline V gene lookup returns CDR1 LNHDA and CDR2 SQIVND (reference sequence). V lost 4 bases, J lost 3 bases, and 18 bases lay in between. The CDR3 contains 16 residues. CDR3 protein: CASSTWTGLLDTEAFF. The DNA of the CDR3 is TGTGCCAGTAGTACCTGGACGGGGCTTCTGGACACTGAAGCTTTCTTT.

The genes are TRBV7-9 and TRBJ2-2, with 9 bases identical to TRBD2. CDR3 size: 19 residues. V was clipped by 8 bases and J by 6 bases; unmatched bases: 22. Germline values: CDR1 SEHNR, CDR2 FQNEAQ (reference sequence). The CDR3 nucleotides read TGTGCCAGCCGGAGGGATCGGCGGGGGGGCCGTTCTTTCTCCGGGGAGCTGTTTTTT. It translates to CASRRDRRGGRSFSGELFF.

The chain joins TRBV3-1 (or the pseudogene TRBV3-2) to TRBJ2-2; D might be TRBD2 (6 bases). The ends were cut back, 4 bases at V and 5 bases at J, with 17 bases in the middle. The CDR3 has 16 amino acids. Looked up from germline, CDR1 is LGHDT and CDR2 is YNNKEL (reference sequence). The CDR3 reads CASSLSRAGRTGELFF. The CDR3, as DNA: TGTGCCAGCAGCCTTAGTAGGGCAGGGAGGACCGGGGAGCTGTTTTTT.

V and J are TRBV5-1 and TRBJ2-5; D may be TRBD1 or TRBD2 (5 bases each). This CDR3 spans 14 amino acids. CDR1 is SGHRS and CDR2 is YFSETQ in the germline V gene. V lost 4 bases and J lost 1, with 11 bases in between. The CDR3 loop is CASSTPGTQETQYF. CDR3 DNA: TGCGCCAGCAGCACGCCCGGGACCCAAGAGACCCAGTACTTC. The full variable domain, with the rest looked up from reference TRBV5-1 and TRBJ2-5, is KAGVTQTPRYLIKTRGQQVTLSCSPISGHRSVSWYQQTPGQGLQFLFEYFSETQRNKGNFPGRFSGRQFSNSRSEMNVSTLELGDSALYLCASSTPGTQETQYFGPGTRLLVL.

This clone was recorded only once. This chain links TRBV3-1 (or the pseudogene TRBV3-2) with TRBJ2-6, with D tentatively TRBD1 (6 bases). Trimming left V 3 bases short and J 8 bases short, with 14 bases between. This CDR3 has 15 residues. Germline loops: CDR1 LGHDT, CDR2 YNNKEL (reference sequence). The CDR3 bases are TGTGCCAGCAGCCACCCAGGGGTTTTGACCAACGTCCTGACTTTC. As protein: CASSHPGVLTNVLTF.

J is TRBJ2-1 and V is TRBV2, with a possible D match to TRBD1 (6 bases). The germline V and J ends were trimmed by 6 bases and 5 bases, with 17 bases remaining between them. CDR1 is SNHLY and CDR2 is FYNNEI in the germline V gene. This CDR3 is 15 amino acids long. CDR3: CASSTGIGGHNEQFF. In DNA, the CDR3 is TGTGCCAGCAGCACCGGGATAGGGGGTCACAATGAGCAGTTCTTC.

The chain recombines TRBV9 with TRBJ2-3; no clear D gene. Germline V gives CDR1 SGDLS, CDR2 YYNGEE. The CDR3 consists of 16 residues. V gave up 2 bases and J gave up 2 bases, with 15 bases separating them. CDR3 in amino acids: CASSVAPDPITDTQYF. CDR3 bases: TGTGCCAGCAGCGTTGCCCCGGACCCTATCACAGATACGCAGTATTTT. Together with reference TRBV9 and TRBJ2-3, the CDR3 gives the full variable domain: DSGVTQTPKHLITATGQRVTLRCSPRSGDLSVYWYQQSLDQGLQFLIQYYNGEERAKGNILERFSAQQFPDLHSELNLSSLELGDSALYFCASSVAPDPITDTQYFGPGTRLTVL.

The chain carries TRBV27 and TRBJ2-1; tentatively, D is TRBD1 (6 bases). Trimming took 3 bases from V and 0 from J, leaving 9 bases between them. The CDR3 is 15 residues long. From germline, CDR1 is MNHEY and CDR2 SMNVEV (reference sequence). CDR3 sequence (DNA): TGTGCCAGCAGTTTTGTCAGGGGCTCCTACAATGAGCAGTTCTTC. It yields the protein CASSFVRGSYNEQFF.

This chain links TRBV6-5 with TRBJ1-2; the D is unclear. Per the germline V gene, CDR1 is MNHEY and CDR2 is SVGAGI. The V end was cut by 2 bases, the J end by 3 bases, with 7 bases between. The CDR3 length is 13 residues. This chain's CDR3 is CASSYRSDYGYTF. The CDR3 DNA sequence: TGTGCCAGCAGTTACAGGAGCGACTATGGCTACACCTTC.

The V and J genes are TRBV14 and TRBJ2-3; D is unclear. Germline V gives CDR1 SGHDN, CDR2 FVKESK. Trimming left V 2 bases short and J 0 bases short, with 9 bases between. The CDR3 totals 15 residues. The CDR3 loop is CASSQRPPSTDTQYF. As DNA, the CDR3 is TGTGCCAGCAGCCAACGACCCCCAAGCACAGATACGCAGTATTTT.

The chain is built from TRBV5-5 and TRBJ2-7, with a weak D call TRBD1 (5 bases). V gave up 2 bases and J gave up 5 bases, with 8 bases separating them. The CDR3 runs 12 residues. CDR1 SGHKS and CDR2 YYEKEE come from the germline V gene (reference sequence). The DNA for the CDR3 is TGTGCCAGCAGCTTAACAGGACACGAGCAGTACTTC. Protein product: CASSLTGHEQYF.

This chain uses TRBV29-1 with TRBJ2-2; the D gene is possibly TRBD1 (5 bases). The germline gives CDR1 SQVTM, CDR2 ANQGSEA. The CDR3 loop spans 15 amino acids. The V gene lost 6 bases and the J gene lost 7 bases, with 21 bases spanning the gap. The CDR3 sequence is CSVRTSPLFVGELFF. The DNA for the CDR3 is TGCAGCGTGCGGACAAGCCCGTTGTTTGTCGGGGAGCTGTTTTTT.

The V and J genes are TRBV21-1 and TRBJ1-6. TRBV21-1 is a documented pseudogene. This CDR3 contains 14 residues. In nucleotides, the CDR3 is TGTGCCAGCACCCGGGGACTCTATAATTCACCCCTCCACTTT. Protein product: CASTRGLYNSPLHF.